This T cell receptor beta chain stems from a study of blood T cells in healthy people across ages (dated by TCRdb to between 2015 and 2017). About the full investigation: In model experiments, template switching captured roughly one uniquely barcoded TCR beta cDNA molecule for every two T cells. The study measured age-related changes in TCR beta repertoire diversity using deep sequencing normalized with unique cDNA molecular identifiers. The donors were divided into four age groups: young (average 16 years), middle-aged (around 37), aged (under 70) and long-lived (about 90). To avoid experimental bias, donors of different ages were randomly spread across the sequencing lanes. The study analyzed two additional independent replicas of 1 million unique cDNA reads from the same blood draw for two donors, one aged 18 to 30 and one aged 80 or older. The research as a whole found: Because the CMV infection status of the donors was unknown, age-related changes in expanded clonotypes may potentially have been confounded. Estimates of total diversity based on one million sequenced T cells were regarded as lower bounds and as underestimates. Since profiling was done on bulk unsorted PBMCs, naive and antigen-experienced compartments could not be conclusively compared. As age increased, observed TCR beta diversity per million T cells dropped in a roughly linear way, and a significant reduction was already evident by age about 36. There was a strong correlation between observed TCR beta diversity and the percentage of naive T cells measured by flow cytometry. The long-lived group showed more naive CD4+ T cells, fewer expanded clones and increased TCR diversity than the aged group, suggesting age selection.

V is reduced by 6 bases and J by 5 bases, leaving a spacing of 10 bases between them. There are 11 amino acids in the CDR3, from cysteine to phenylalanine inclusive. The sequence is cut down to CDR3 DNA, 33 bases in frame from base 1. CDR1 is given as SQVTM and CDR2 as ANQGSEA, both from the germline V gene. Library method: 5' RACE. Sequencing was carried out with an Illumina HiSeq 2500. A second roughly 6 to 11 cycle PCR used a sample-barcoded 5' primer and a J-beta primer mix. Each TCR beta cDNA molecule received a unique molecular identifier from a template-switch 5' adaptor carrying 12 random nucleotides. At least 3 million CDR3-containing paired-end reads were obtained from each sample. First-strand cDNA was synthesized from all RNA with the Mint cDNA synthesis kit, primed by a TRBC-specific oligonucleotide. Following uracil-DNA glycosylase treatment, all cDNA underwent a first 18-cycle PCR with the universal primers M1SS and BC2_uni_R. The study's processing was this. For normalization, 1 million high-quality reads, each with a distinct molecular identifier, were randomly selected from each sample. Instead of being binned into consensus sequences, reads that shared molecular identifiers were thrown out. MiTCR, set to a Q25 quality threshold and the strictest error-elimination algorithm, was used for CDR3 identification, clonotype clustering and error correction. A nonparametric unseen species model with Euler transformation was used to estimate lower-bound total TCR beta diversity. In-frame beta chains were kept once TCRdb had trimmed the public reads at Q25 with fastp and called clones with MiXCR. Rows are combined by CDR3 protein, so each entry shows the most common genes and DNA. None of the V and J calls come from the authors' own analysis; TCRdb made them. The sample yields 550,000 to 600,000 distinct CDR3 sequences; 27% were counted once. The ten biggest clones cover about 18% of the sample.

Systemically healthy Caucasian individuals from Russia, some 40 in total and aged roughly 6 to 100 years, were included as donors. Approximately 11 milliliters of peripheral blood were drawn from each donor into EDTA-treated Vacutainer tubes. Ficoll-Paque density-gradient centrifugation was used to isolate PBMCs, with at least 6.5 million per sample. Trizol reagent was used to extract total RNA from PBMCs, with at least 6 micrograms per sample. For every donor, flow cytometry on a PBMC aliquot measured the percentage of naive CD45RAhigh/CD27high T cells. This clonotype was seen only a few times. The antigen it binds to is not known. No qualities accompany the bases; no much larger clone lies one base away.

The rearrangement combines TRBV29-1 with TRBJ2-5; the D gene is perhaps TRBD2, on 5 matching bases. The sequenced sample was blood. The TCR originated in a woman in her 70s in good health. The DNA reads as follows: TGCAGCGTCTGGACTTCGGAGACCCAGTACTTC. Its translation is CSVWTSETQYF.